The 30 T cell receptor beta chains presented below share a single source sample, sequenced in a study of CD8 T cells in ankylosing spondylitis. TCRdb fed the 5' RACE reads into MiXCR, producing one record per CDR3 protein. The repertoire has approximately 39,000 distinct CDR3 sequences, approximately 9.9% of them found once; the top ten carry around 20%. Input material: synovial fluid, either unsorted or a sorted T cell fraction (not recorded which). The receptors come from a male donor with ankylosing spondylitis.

The CDR3 here is CASSLSASRYEQYF. CDR3 DNA: TGTGCCAGCAGTTTATCGGCATCCCGTTACGAGCAGTACTTC. V and J are TRBV27 and TRBJ2-7; D is uncertain. The V gene's germline CDR1 is MNHEY and CDR2 SMNVEV (reference sequence). The V end lost 0 bases, the J end lost 4 bases, and 10 bases lay between the germline ends. This CDR3 has 14 amino acids.

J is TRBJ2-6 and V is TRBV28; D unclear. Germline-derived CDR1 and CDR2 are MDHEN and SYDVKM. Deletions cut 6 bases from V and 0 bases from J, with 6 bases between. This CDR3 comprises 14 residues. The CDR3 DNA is TGTGCCAGCAGACATCCCTCTGGGGCCAACGTCCTGACTTTC. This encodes CASRHPSGANVLTF.

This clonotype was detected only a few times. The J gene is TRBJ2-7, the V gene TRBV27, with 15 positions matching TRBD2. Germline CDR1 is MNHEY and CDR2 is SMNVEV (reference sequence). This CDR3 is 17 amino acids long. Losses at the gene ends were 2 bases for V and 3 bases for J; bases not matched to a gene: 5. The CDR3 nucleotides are TGTGCCAGCAGTTTAAGGCGGGGACTAGCGGGAGGCTACGAGCAGTACTTC. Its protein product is CASSLRRGLAGGYEQYF.

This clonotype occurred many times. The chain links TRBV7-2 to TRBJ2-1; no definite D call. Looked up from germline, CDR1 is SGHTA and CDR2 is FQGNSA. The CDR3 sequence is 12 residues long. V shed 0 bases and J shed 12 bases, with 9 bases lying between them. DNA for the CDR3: TGTGCCAGCAGCTTAGCGGGCCCTGCGCAGTTCTTC. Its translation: CASSLAGPAQFF.

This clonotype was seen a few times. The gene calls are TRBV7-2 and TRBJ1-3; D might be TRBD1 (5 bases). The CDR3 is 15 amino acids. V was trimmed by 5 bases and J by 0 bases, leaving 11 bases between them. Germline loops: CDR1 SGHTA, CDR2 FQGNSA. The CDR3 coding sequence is TGTGCCAGCAGCGAGGGACCGAACTCTGGAAACACCATATATTTT. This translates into CASSEGPNSGNTIYF.

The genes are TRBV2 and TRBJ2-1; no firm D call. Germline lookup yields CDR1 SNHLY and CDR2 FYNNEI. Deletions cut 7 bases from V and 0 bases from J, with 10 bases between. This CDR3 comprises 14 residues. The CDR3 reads CASTNRNSYNEQFF. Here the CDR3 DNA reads TGTGCCAGCACTAACCGAAACTCCTACAATGAGCAGTTCTTC.

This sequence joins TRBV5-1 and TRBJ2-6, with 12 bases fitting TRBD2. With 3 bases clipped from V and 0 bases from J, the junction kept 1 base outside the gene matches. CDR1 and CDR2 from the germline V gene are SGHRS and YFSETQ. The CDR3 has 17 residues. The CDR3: CASSWGLAGSGANVLTF. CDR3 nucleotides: TGCGCCAGCAGCTGGGGACTAGCGGGCTCTGGGGCCAACGTCCTGACTTTC.

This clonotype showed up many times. CDR3 in DNA: TGCAGCGGGGACACCATCATGAACACTGAAGCTTTCTTT. It specifies CSGDTIMNTEAFF. The V gene is TRBV29-1, the J gene TRBJ1-1, with a weak D call TRBD1 (6 bases). The CDR3 loop spans 13 amino acids. Germline loops: CDR1 SQVTM, CDR2 ANQGSEA. V lost 7 bases and J lost 0, with 12 bases in between.

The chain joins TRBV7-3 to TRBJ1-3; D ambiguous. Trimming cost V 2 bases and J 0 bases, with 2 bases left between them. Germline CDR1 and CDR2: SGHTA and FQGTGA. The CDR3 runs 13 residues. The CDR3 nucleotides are TGTGCCAGCAGCTTAGGCTCTGGAAACACCATATATTTT. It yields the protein CASSLGSGNTIYF. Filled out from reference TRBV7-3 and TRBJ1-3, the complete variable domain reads GAGVSQTPSNKVTEKGKYVELRCDPISGHTALYWYRQSLGQGPEFLIYFQGTGAADDSGLPNDRFFAVRPEGSVSTLKIQRTERGDSAVYLCASSLGSGNTIYFGEGSWLTVV.

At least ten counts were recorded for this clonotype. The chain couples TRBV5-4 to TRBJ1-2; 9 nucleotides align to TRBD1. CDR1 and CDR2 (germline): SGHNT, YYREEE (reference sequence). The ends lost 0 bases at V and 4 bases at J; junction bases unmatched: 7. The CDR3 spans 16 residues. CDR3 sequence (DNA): TGTGCCAGCAGCTTGGGACAGGGGGTTTCGATCTATGGCTACACCTTC. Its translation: CASSLGQGVSIYGYTF.

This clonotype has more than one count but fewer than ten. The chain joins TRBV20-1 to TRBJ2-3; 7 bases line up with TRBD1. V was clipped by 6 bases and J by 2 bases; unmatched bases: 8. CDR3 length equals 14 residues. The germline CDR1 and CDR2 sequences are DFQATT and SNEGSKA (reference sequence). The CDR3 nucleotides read TGCAGTGCCACAGGGGTTTCAAACACAGATACGCAGTATTTT. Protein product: CSATGVSNTDTQYF.

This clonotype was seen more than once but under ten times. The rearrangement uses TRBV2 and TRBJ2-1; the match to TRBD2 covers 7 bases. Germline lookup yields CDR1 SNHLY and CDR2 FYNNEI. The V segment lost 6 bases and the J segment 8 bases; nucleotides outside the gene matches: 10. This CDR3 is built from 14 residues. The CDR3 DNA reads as TGTGCCAGCAGGGAACAAGCGGGAATTGATGAGCAGTTCTTC. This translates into CASREQAGIDEQFF. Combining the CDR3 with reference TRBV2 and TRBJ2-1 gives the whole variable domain EPEVTQTPSHQVTQMGQEVILRCVPISNHLYFYWYRQILGQKVEFLVSFYNNEISEKSEIFDDQFSVERPDGSNFTLKIRSTKLEDSAMYFCASREQAGIDEQFFGPGTRLTVL.

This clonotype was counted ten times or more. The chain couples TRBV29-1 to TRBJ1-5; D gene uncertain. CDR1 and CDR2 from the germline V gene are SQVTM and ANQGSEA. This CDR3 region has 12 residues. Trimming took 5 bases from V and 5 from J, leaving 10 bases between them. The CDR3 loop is CSVKTADQPQHF. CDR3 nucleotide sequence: TGCAGCGTTAAAACAGCGGATCAGCCCCAGCATTTT.

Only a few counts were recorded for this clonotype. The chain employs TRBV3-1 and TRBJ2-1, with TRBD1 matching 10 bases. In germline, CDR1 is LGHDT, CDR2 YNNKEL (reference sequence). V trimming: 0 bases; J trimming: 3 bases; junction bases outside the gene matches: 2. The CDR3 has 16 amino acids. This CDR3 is CASSQDRTGGYNEQFF. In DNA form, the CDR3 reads TGTGCCAGCAGCCAAGACCGGACAGGGGGCTACAATGAGCAGTTCTTC.

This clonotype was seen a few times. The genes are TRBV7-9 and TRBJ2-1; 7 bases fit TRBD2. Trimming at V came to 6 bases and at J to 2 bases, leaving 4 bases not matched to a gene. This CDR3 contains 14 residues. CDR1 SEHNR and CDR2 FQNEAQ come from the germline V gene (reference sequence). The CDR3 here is CASSRSGPYNEQFF. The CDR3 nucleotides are TGTGCCAGCAGTCGTAGCGGGCCCTACAATGAGCAGTTCTTC.

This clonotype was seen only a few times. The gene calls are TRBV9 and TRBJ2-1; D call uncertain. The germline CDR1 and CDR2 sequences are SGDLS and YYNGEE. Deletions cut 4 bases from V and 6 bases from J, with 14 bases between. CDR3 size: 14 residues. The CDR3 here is CASSTGRVTNEQFF. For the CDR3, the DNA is TGTGCCAGCAGCACTGGCCGAGTCACCAATGAGCAGTTCTTC.

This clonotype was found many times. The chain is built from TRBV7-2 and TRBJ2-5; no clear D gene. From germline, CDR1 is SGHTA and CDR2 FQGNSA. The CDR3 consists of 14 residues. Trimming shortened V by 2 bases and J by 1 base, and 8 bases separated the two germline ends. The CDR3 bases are TGTGCCAGCAGCTTAATTCGGACCCAAGAGACCCAGTACTTC. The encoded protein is CASSLIRTQETQYF.

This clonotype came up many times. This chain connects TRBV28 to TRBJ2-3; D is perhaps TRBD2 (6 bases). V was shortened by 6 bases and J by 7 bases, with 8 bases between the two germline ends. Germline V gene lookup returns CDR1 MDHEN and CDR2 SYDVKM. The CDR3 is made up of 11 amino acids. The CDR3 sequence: CASRDYYTQYF. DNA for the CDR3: TGTGCCAGCAGGGACTATTATACGCAGTATTTT.

CDR3 DNA: TGTGCCAGCAAGGATTGGGGCTCTTGGGCCAATGAGCAGTTCTTC. Protein product: CASKDWGSWANEQFF. This rearrangement joins TRBV7-9 to TRBJ2-1; D possibly corresponds to TRBD1 (5 bases). This CDR3 has 15 residues. The germline V and J ends were trimmed by 7 bases and 6 bases, with 19 bases remaining between them. CDR1 and CDR2 from the germline V gene are SEHNR and FQNEAQ (reference sequence).

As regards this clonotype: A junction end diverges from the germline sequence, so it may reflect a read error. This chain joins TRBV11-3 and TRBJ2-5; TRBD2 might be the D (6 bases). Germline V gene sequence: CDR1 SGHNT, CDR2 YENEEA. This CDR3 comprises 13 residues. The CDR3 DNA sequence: TGTGCCAGCAGCTTAGAAGCGGGCATAACCCTGTACTTC. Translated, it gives CASSLEAGITLYF.

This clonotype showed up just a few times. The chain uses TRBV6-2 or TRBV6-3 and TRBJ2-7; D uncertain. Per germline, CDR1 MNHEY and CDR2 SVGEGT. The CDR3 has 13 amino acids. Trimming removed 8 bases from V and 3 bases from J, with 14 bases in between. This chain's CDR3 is CASSEVDLYEQYF. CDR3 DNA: TGTGCCAGCTCCGAGGTCGACCTCTACGAGCAGTACTTC.

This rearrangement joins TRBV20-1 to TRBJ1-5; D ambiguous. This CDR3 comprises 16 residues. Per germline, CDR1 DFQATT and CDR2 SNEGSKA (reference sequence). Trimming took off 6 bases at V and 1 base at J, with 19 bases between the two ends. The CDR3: CSAINPRVVSNQPQHF. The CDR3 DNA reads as TGCAGTGCCATCAACCCCCGGGTGGTAAGCAATCAGCCCCAGCATTTT.

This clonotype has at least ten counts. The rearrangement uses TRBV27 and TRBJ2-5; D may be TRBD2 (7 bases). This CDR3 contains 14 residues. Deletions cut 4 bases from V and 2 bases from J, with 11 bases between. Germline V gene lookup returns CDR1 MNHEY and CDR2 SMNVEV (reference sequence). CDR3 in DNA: TGTGCCAGCAGTTGGGGGGGCAAACAAGAGACCCAGTACTTC. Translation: CASSWGGKQETQYF.

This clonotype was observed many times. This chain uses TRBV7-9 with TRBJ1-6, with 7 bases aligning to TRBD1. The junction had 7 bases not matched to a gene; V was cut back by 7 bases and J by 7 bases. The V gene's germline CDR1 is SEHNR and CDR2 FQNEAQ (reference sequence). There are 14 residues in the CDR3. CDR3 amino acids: CASTAGTANSPLHF. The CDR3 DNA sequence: TGTGCCAGCACCGCCGGGACAGCAAATTCACCCCTCCACTTT.

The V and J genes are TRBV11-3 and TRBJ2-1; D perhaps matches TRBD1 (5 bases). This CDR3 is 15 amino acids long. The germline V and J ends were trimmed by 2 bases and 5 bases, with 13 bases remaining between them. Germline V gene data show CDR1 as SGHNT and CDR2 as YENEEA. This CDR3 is CASSLRAGSDNEQFF. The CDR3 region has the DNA TGTGCCAGCAGCTTACGGGCAGGGTCCGACAATGAGCAGTTCTTC.

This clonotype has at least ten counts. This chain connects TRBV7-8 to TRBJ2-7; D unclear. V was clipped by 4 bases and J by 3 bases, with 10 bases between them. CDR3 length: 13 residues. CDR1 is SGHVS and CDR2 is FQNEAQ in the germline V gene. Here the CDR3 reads CASSSLAVYEQYF. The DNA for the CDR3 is TGTGCCAGCAGCTCCCTCGCGGTCTACGAGCAGTACTTC.

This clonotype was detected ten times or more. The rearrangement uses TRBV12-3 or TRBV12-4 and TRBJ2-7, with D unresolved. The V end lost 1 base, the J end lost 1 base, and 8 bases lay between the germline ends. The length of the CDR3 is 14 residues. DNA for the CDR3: TGTGCCAGCAGTTTAGTTGCAGGTTCCTACGAGCAGTACTTC. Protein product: CASSLVAGSYEQYF.

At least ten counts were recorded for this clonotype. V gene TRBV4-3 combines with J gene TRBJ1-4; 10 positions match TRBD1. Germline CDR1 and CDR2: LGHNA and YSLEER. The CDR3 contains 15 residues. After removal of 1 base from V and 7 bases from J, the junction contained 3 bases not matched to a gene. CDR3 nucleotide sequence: TGCGCCAGCAGCCAAGGTGGGACAGGGGTTGAAAAACTGTTTTTT. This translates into CASSQGGTGVEKLFF.

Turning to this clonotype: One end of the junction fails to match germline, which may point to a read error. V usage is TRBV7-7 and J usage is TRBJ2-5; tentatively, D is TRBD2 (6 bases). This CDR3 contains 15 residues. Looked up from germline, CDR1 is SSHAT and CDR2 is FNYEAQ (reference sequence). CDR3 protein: CASSLALMGGETQYF. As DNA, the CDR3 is TGTGCTAGCAGCTTAGCACTTATGGGAGGCGAGACCCAGTACTTC. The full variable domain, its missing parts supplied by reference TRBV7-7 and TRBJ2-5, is GAGVSQSPRYKVTKRGQDVTLRCDPISSHATLYWYQQALGQGPEFLTYFNYEAQPDKSGLPSDRFSAERPEGSISTLTIQRTEQRDSAMYRCASSLALMGGETQYFGPGTRLLVL.

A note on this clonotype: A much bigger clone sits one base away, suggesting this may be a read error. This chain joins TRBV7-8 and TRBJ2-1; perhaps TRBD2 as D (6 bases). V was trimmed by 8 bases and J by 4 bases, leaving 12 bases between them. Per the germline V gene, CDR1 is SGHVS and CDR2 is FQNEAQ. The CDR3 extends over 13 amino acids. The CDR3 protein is CASRPSVYNEQFF. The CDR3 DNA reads TGTGCCAGCCGGCCTAGCGTATACAATGAGCAGTTCTTC.